This TCR beta chain stems from a study of radiotherapy plus CTLA-4 blockade in lung cancer. The study's findings and limits: Peripheral blood showed expansion of tumor-derived TCR clones after radiotherapy and ipilimumab.

Turning to this clone: Its antigen is unknown.

CTLA-4 blockade using ipilimumab, together with focal radiation, was received by patients with chemo-refractory metastatic non-small-cell lung cancer. This CDR3 has 15 amino acids. The germline gives CDR1 SGHKS, CDR2 YYEKEE (reference sequence). The V and J ends lost 0 bases and 3 bases, in that order; junction bases with no gene match: 6. The table came from immunoSEQ multiplex PCR; TCRdb's copy has only in-frame clones and leaves some out. The sample has over 80,000 clones; under 90% are singletons. The source was peripheral blood, collected from a patient treated with radiotherapy plus ipilimumab. This chain connects TRBV5-5 to TRBJ2-7; 7 nucleotides align to TRBD1. The sequence was obtained from a human donor with non-small cell lung cancer who had stable disease on radiotherapy plus ipilimumab. The CDR3, as DNA: TGTGCCAGCAGCTTGGTACAACAGGGGCACTACGAGCAGTACTTC. It encodes CASSLVQQGHYEQYF.